This TCR beta chain emerged from a study of T cell repertoires in cytomegalovirus infection. Study-wide findings and caveats: Summed public TCR beta family frequency identified CMV carriers bearing the relevant HLA.

The germline CDR1 and CDR2 sequences are MGHRA and YSYEKL. The CDR3 has 19 residues. J was trimmed by 1 base and V by 4 bases; bases with no gene match: 19. For this clonotype: Its antigen remains unidentified.

One entry per CDR3 protein, called by TCRdb with MiXCR from the reads. The table records some 300,000 distinct CDR3 sequences, roughly 17% of them present only once. This sequence joins TRBV4-1 and TRBJ2-7, with TRBD1 matching over 7 bases. Input material: PBMCs. The TCR comes from a human donor in good health (CMV status not recorded). Some clones in this sample may be carry-over from other donors' samples. CDR3 residues: CASSPLLDIRTGLSYEQYF. Written as DNA, the CDR3 is TGCGCCAGCAGCCCACTCCTTGACATCAGGACAGGACTGTCCTACGAGCAGTACTTC.